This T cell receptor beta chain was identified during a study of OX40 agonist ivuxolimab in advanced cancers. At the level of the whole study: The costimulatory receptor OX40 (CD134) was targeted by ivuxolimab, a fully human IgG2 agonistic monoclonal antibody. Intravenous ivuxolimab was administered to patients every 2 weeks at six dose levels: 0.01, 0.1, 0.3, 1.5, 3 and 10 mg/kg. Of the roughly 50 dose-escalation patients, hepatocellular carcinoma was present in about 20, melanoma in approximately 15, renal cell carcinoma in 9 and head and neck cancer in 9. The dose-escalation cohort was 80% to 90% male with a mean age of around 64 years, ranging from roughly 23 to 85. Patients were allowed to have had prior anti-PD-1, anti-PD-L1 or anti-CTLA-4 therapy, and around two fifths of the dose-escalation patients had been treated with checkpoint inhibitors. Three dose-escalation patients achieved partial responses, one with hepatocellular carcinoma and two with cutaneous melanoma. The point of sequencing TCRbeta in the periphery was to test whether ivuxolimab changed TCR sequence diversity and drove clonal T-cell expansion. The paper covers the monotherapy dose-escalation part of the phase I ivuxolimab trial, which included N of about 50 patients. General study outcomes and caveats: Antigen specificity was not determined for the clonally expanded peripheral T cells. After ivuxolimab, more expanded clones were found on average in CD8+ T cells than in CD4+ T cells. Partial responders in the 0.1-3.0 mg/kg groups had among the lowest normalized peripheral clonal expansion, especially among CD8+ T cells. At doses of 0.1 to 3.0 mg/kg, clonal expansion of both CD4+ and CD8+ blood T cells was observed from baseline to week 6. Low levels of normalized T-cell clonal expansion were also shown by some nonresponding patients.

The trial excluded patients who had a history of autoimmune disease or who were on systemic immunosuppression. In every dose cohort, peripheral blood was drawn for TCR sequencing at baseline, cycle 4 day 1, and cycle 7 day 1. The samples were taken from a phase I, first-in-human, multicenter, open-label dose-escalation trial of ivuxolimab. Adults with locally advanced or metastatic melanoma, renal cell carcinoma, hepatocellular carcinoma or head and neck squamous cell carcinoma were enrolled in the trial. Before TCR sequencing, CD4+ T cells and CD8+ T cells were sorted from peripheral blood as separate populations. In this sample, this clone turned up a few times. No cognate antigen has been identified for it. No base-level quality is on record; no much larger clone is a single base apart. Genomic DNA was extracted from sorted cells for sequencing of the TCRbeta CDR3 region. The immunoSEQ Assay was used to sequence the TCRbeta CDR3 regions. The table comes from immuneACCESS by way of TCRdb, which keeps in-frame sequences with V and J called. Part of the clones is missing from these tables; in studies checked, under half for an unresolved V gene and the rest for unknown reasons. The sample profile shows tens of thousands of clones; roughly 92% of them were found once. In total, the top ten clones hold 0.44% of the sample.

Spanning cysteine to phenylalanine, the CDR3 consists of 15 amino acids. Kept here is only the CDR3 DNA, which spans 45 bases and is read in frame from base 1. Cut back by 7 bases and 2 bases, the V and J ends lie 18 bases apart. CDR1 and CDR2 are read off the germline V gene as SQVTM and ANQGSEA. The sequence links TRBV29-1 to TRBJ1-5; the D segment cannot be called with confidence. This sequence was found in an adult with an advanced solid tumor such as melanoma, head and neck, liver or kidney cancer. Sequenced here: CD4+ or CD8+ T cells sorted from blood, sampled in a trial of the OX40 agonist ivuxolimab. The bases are TGCAGCGCCGCGGGAGGGTTTCTGGGCAATCAGCCCCAGCATTTT. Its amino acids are CSAAGGFLGNQPQHF.